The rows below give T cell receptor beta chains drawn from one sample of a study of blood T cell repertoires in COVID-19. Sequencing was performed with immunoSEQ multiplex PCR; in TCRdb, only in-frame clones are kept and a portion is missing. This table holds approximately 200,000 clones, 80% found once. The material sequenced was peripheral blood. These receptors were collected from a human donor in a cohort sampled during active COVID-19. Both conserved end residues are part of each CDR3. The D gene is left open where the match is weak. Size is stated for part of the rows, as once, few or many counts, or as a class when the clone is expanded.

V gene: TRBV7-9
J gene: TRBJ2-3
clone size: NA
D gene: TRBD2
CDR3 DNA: TGTGCCAGCAGCAGGGGACTAGCGGACCGCACAGATACGCAGTATTTT
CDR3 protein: CASSRGLADRTDTQYF

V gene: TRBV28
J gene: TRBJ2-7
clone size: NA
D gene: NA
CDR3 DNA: TGTGCCAGCAGCCACGGCTCGAGGGTCGGCTACGAGCAGTACTTC
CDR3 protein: CASSHGSRVGYEQYF

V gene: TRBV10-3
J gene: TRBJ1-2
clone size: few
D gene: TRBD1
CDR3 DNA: TGTGCCATCAGTGGCGGGACAGGGACCTATGGCTACACCTTC
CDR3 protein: CAISGGTGTYGYTF

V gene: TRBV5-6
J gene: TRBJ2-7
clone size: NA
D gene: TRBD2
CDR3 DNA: TGTGCCAGCAGCTTGAGGACTAGCGGGAGGATCTACGAGCAGTACTTC
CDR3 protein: CASSLRTSGRIYEQYF

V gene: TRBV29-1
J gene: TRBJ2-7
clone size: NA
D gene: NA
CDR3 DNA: TGCAGCGTGGCGACTGGCTCCTACGAGCAGTACTTC
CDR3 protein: CSVATGSYEQYF

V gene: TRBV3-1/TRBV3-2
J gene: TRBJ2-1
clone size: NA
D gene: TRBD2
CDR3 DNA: TGTGCCAGCAGCTCTCCTTACCGGGAGGGATACAATGAGCAGTTCTTC
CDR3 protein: CASSSPYREGYNEQFF

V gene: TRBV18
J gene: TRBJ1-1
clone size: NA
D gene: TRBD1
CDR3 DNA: TGTGCCAGCTCACCGGACAGGGCATTGAACACTGAAGCTTTCTTT
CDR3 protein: CASSPDRALNTEAFF

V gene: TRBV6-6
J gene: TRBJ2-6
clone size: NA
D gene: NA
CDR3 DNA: TGTGCCAGCAAAGAGGCCGGCTCTGGGGCCAACGTCCTGACTTTC
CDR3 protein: CASKEAGSGANVLTF

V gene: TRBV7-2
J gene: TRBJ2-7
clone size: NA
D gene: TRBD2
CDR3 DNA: TGTGCCAGCAGCGCCACCGGGACTAGCTCCCACGAGCAGTACTTC
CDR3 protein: CASSATGTSSHEQYF

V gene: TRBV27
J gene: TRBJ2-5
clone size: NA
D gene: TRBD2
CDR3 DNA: TGTGCCAGCAGTTGGTCAAGCGGGAGGCCACAGGGGTACCAAGAGACCCAGTACTTC
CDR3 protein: CASSWSSGRPQGYQETQYF

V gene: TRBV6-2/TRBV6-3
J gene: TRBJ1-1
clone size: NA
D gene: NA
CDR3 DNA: TGTGCCAGCAGTTCCCCGACAGCTTTAAACACTGAAGCTTTCTTT
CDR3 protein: CASSSPTALNTEAFF

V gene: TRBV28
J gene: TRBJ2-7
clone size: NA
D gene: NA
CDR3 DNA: TGTGCCAGCAGTTCAGGGTTTACGAAGCAGTACTTC
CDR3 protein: CASSSGFTKQYF

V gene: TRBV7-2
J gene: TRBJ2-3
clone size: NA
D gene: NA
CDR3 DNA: TGTGCCAGCAGCGTAGCTGGAGGATTAGTCACAGATACGCAGTATTTT
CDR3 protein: CASSVAGGLVTDTQYF

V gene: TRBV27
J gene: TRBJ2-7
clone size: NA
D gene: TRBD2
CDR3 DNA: TGTGCCAGCAGTACTAGCGGGAGGATCAACGAGCAGTACTTC
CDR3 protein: CASSTSGRINEQYF

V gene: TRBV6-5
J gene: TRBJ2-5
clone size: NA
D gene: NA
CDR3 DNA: TGTGCCAGCAGTTACTCCCCAGGGCAAATCCAAGAGACCCAGTACTTC
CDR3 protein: CASSYSPGQIQETQYF

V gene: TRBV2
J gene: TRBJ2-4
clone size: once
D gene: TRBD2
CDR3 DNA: TGTGCCAGCAGGTGGGGGGGCAAAAACATTCAGTACTTC
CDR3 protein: CASRWGGKNIQYF

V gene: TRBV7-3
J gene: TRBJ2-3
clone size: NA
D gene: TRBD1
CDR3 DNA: TGTGCCAGCAGCTGGGACAGGGTTTCTACAGATACGCAGTATTTT
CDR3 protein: CASSWDRVSTDTQYF

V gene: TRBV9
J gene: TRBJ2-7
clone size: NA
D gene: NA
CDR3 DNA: TGTGCCAGCAGCGTACACAGCTACTCCTACGAGCAGTACTTC
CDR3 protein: CASSVHSYSYEQYF

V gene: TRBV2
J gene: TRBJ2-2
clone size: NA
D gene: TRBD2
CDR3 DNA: TGTGCCAGCAGTGAAGCGAGCGGGAGGAACACCGGGGAGCTGTTTTTT
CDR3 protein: CASSEASGRNTGELFF

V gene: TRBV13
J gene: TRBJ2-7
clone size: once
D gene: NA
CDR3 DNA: TGTGCCAGCAGCTTAGGACTAGTTAGGCCGTACTTC
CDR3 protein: CASSLGLVRPYF

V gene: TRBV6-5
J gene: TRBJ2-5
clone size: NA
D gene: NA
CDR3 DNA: TGTGCCAGCAGATCCATCAGGGGACGACAAGAGACCCAGTACTTC
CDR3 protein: CASRSIRGRQETQYF

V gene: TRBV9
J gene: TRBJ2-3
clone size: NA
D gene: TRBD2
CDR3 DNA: TGTGCCAGCAGCGTAGTGGCGGGAGGCGCAGATACGCAGTATTTT
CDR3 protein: CASSVVAGGADTQYF

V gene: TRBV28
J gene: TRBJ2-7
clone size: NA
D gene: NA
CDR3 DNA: TGTGCCAGCACCGAGGTGAGGCCTAGCTCCTACGAGCAGTACTTC
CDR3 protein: CASTEVRPSSYEQYF

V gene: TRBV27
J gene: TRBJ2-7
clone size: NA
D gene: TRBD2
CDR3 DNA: TGTGCCAGCAGTTTATTCGGACTAGCGCCTGACGACTCCTACGAGCAGTACTTC
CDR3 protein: CASSLFGLAPDDSYEQYF

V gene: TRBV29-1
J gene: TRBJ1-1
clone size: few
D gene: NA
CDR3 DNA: TGCAGCGTCCCGTTTGGGAGGGCGTACACTGAAGCTTTCTTT
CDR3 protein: CSVPFGRAYTEAFF

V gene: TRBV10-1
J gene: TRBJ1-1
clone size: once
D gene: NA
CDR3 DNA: TGCGCCAGCAGTCAGGACAATGAAGCTTTCTTT
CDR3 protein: CASSQDNEAFF

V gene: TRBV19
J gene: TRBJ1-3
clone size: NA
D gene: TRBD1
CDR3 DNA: TGTGCCAGTAGTTCCCAGACAGGGGACACCATATATTTT
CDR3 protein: CASSSQTGDTIYF

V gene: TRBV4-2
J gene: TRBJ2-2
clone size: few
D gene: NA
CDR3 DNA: TGTGCCAGCAGCCACCCCTCCGGGTCCGAGGCGGACACCGGGGAGCTGTTTTTT
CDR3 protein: CASSHPSGSEADTGELFF

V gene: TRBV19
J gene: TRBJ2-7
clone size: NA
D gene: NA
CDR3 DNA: TGTGCCAGCCTAATTGCCCTGGGACATCGGAGCTACGAGCAGTACTTC
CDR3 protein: CASLIALGHRSYEQYF

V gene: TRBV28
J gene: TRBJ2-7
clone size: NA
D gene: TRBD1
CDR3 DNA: TGTGCCAGCAGGGGGGAGACAGGGGGCCTCCGGAACGAGCAGTACTTC
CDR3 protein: CASRGETGGLRNEQYF

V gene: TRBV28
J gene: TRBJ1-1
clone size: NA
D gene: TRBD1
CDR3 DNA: TGTGCCAGCAGTCCCCGGACAGGGGGCTGGGGCACTGAAGCTTTCTTT
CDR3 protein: CASSPRTGGWGTEAFF

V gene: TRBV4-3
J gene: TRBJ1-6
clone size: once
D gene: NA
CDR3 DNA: TGCGCCAGCAGCCCCTTCGGGGGAGACGGGAGCTCCTATAATTCACCCCTCCACTTT
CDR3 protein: CASSPFGGDGSSYNSPLHF

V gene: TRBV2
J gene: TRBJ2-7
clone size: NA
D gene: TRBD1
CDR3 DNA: TGTGCCAGCAGATACGGGACAGGCGATTCCTACGAGCAGTACTTC
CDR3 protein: CASRYGTGDSYEQYF

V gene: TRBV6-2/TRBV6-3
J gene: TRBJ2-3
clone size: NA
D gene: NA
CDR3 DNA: TGTGCCAGCAGTCTCGGCGTGGGAGCCAGCACAGATACGCAGTATTTT
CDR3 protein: CASSLGVGASTDTQYF

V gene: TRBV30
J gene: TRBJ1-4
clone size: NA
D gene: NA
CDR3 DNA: TGTGCCTGCCCCCGGACTCGAGGAACTAATGAAAAACTGTTTTTT
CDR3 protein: CACPRTRGTNEKLFF

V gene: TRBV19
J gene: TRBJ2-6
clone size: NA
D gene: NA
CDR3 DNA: TGTGCCAGTAGTGCCAGCCTAGGGGGCTCTGGGGCCAACGTCCTGACTTTC
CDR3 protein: CASSASLGGSGANVLTF

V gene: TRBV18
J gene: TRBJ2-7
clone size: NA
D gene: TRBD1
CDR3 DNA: TGTGCCAGCTCACCAGGCGCAGGGGGCTACGAGCAGTACTTC
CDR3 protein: CASSPGAGGYEQYF

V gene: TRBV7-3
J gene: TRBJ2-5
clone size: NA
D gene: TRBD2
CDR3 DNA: TGTGCCAGCAGCCCTGGCGGGGGGCTTAAAGAGACCCAGTACTTC
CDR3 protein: CASSPGGGLKETQYF